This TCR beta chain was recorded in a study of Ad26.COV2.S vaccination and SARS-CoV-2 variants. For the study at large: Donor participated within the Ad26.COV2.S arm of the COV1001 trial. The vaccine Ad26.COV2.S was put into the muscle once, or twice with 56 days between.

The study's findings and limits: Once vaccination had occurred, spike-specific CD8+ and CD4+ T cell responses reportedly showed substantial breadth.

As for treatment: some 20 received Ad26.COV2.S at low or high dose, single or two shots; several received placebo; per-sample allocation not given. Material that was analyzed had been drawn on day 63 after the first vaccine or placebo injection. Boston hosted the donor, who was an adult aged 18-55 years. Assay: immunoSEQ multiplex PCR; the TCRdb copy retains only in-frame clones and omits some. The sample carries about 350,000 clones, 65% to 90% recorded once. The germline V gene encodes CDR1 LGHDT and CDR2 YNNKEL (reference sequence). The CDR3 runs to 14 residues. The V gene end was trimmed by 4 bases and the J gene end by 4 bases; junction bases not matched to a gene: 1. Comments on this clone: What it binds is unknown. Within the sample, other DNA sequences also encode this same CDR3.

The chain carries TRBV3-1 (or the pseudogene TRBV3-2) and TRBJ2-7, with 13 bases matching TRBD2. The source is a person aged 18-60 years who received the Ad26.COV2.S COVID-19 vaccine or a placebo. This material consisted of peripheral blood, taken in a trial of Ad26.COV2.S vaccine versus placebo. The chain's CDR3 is CASSPGLAGYEQYF. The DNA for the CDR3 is TGTGCCAGCAGCCCGGGACTAGCGGGATACGAGCAGTACTTC.